One and the same sample provided the 6 T cell receptor beta chains below, sequenced in a study of control samples from healthy donors and cancer patients. This table comes from immunoSEQ multiplex PCR, and its TCRdb copy is limited to in-frame clones, with some not included. The repertoire consists of 150,000 to 200,000 clones, with 90% occurring once and the leading ten covering roughly 1.5%. Sequenced sample: blood. The receptors here all came from a woman between 50 and 59 years old in good health.

V usage is TRBV7-9 and J usage is TRBJ2-3, with 9 bases lining up with TRBD2. V lost 5 bases, J lost 3 bases, and 18 bases stayed unmatched. Germline CDR1 is SEHNR and CDR2 is FQNEAQ (reference sequence). CDR3 length: 19 amino acids. The DNA for the CDR3 is TGTGCCAGCAGCAGCTACTCGCGGGGGGGGCCGAATTATACAGATACGCAGTATTTT. Translated: CASSSYSRGGPNYTDTQYF.

This clone occurred once. The V gene is TRBV28, the J gene TRBJ2-5; a possible D gene is TRBD2 (6 bases). Between the trimmed V and J ends, which lost 2 bases and 1 base, there was a span of 11 bases. In germline, CDR1 is MDHEN, CDR2 SYDVKM. CDR3 size: 15 residues. The CDR3: CASSLVAASQETQYF. CDR3 in DNA: TGTGCCAGCAGTTTAGTAGCGGCGAGCCAAGAGACCCAGTACTTC.

The chain couples TRBV7-2 to TRBJ1-2, with unresolved D. The CDR3 has 12 amino acids. Germline CDR1 and CDR2: SGHTA and FQGNSA. Deletions cut 2 bases from V and 10 bases from J, with 11 bases between. CDR3 DNA: TGTGCCAGCAGCTTACTCGGGCCCGACTACACCTTC. Translation: CASSLLGPDYTF.

This chain connects TRBV27 to TRBJ2-6; D call uncertain. Trimming pared 2 bases from V and 1 base from J, leaving 15 bases between. CDR3 length equals 18 residues. Germline V gene data show CDR1 as MNHEY and CDR2 as SMNVEV (reference sequence). The CDR3: CASSLLQEPLSGANVLTF. For the CDR3, the DNA is TGTGCCAGCAGTTTACTCCAGGAACCTTTGTCTGGGGCCAACGTCCTGACTTTC.

The gene calls are TRBV28 and TRBJ2-7, with a weak D call TRBD1 (6 bases). The CDR3 totals 16 residues. The germline CDR1 and CDR2 sequences are MDHEN and SYDVKM. Deletions cut 5 bases from V and 2 bases from J, with 19 bases between. The chain's CDR3 is CASSPHESRQAYEQYF. DNA for the CDR3: TGTGCCAGCAGTCCCCATGAGTCACGACAGGCCTACGAGCAGTACTTC.

The rearrangement links TRBV10-3 to TRBJ2-6, with 10 bases identical to TRBD1. Germline loops: CDR1 ENHRY, CDR2 SYGVKD. CDR3 length: 14 residues. J was trimmed by 2 bases and V by 9 bases; bases with no gene match: 1. The CDR3 reads CAMGTGAGANVLTF. Here the CDR3 DNA reads TGTGCCATGGGGACAGGGGCTGGGGCCAACGTCCTGACTTTC.